This T cell receptor (beta chain) originates from a study of blood T cells in healthy people across ages. Germline V gene data show CDR1 as MGHRA and CDR2 as YSYEKL. The CDR3 consists of 15 residues. V was clipped by 4 bases and J by 0 bases, with 10 bases between them. This clonotype was detected a few times. The antigen is unknown. Findings of the study overall: The study lacked donor CMV status, which possibly confounded expanded clonotype changes.

PCR was performed a second time for roughly 7 to 12 cycles using a sample-barcoded 5' primer and a J-beta primer mix. TCRdb recomputed calls from the 5' RACE reads with MiXCR, one row per CDR3 protein. The sample holds more than 1,000,000 distinct CDR3 sequences, 20% to 25% seen once. These data were also reused for a study on T cells of mothers and their children.

Source material: blood. The receptor comes from a girl aged 2 to 10 in good health. The V call is TRBV4-1, the J call TRBJ2-4; D not resolved. The CDR3 region has the DNA TGCGCCAGCAGCCGGTACGGGTTAGCCAAAAACATTCAGTACTTC. Translated: CASSRYGLAKNIQYF.